This is a list of T cell receptor beta chains from one sample in a study of response to subunit inactivated influenza vaccine. TCRdb re-called the RT-PCR reads through MiXCR, storing one row per CDR3 protein. The repertoire holds about 700,000 distinct CDR3 sequences, about 14% seen once, with 6% to 8% in the top ten. Sample: PBMCs from blood, taken 14 to 15 days before vaccination. The receptors derive from a man in his forties or fifties who received an inactivated influenza vaccine. CDR3s include the opening cysteine and the closing phenylalanine or tryptophan. The order of the fields is clone size, J gene, D gene, V gene, CDR3 protein, CDR3 DNA. D genes are given only for firm matches. The listing skips clone size in some rows; elsewhere it reads once, few, many or a size class.

- | TRBJ2-7 | - | TRBV18 | CASSPPMLPGYEQYF | TGTGCCAGCTCACCACCGATGCTCCCTGGCTACGAGCAGTACTTC
- | TRBJ2-7 | TRBD1 | TRBV2 | CASSTYRGQNF | TGTGCCAGCAGTACCTACAGGGGGCAGAACTTC
many | TRBJ2-1 | - | TRBV5-1 | CASSMGPQGAGHPSF | TGCGCCAGCAGCATGGGCCCACAGGGTGCGGGACATCCTTCTTTC
- | TRBJ2-7 | - | TRBV6-1 | CASSRTGAAYEQYF | TGTGCCAGCAGCCGTACGGGGGCCGCCTACGAGCAGTACTTC
- | TRBJ2-3 | - | TRBV27 | CASRRLAESGTQYF | TGTGCCAGCAGGCGATTAGCGGAGTCAGGTACGCAGTATTTT
many | TRBJ2-2 | TRBD1 | TRBV7-6 | CASSRTGANTGELFF | TGTGCCAGCAGCCGGACAGGGGCAAATACCGGGGAGCTGTTTTTT
- | TRBJ2-3 | - | TRBV7-3 | CASSSRTATDTQYF | TGTGCCAGCAGCTCCAGGACAGCCACAGATACGCAGTATTTT
few | TRBJ2-1 | - | TRBV7-6 | CASSLNPPIVYNEQFF | TGTGCCAGCAGCTTAAATCCGCCTATAGTGTACAATGAGCAGTTCTTC
- | TRBJ2-7 | TRBD1 | TRBV5-1 | CASSWGSGGSYEQYF | TGCGCCAGCAGCTGGGGGTCAGGGGGCTCCTACGAGCAGTACTTC
- | TRBJ1-1 | TRBD1 | TRBV7-6 | CASSPPDRGNTEAFF | TGTGCCAGCAGCCCCCCTGACAGGGGGAACACTGAAGCTTTCTTT
- | TRBJ2-6 | - | TRBV6-1 | CASNDRSGANVLTF | TGTGCCAGCAATGACCGCTCTGGGGCCAACGTCCTGACTTTC
many | TRBJ1-1 | - | TRBV29-1 | CSVDAGTEAFF | TGCAGCGTCGACGCGGGCACTGAAGCTTTCTTT
few | TRBJ1-1 | - | TRBV7-8 | CASSLSSGGLTEAFF | TGTGCCAGCAGCTTAAGTTCCGGGGGCCTGACTGAAGCTTTCTTT
- | TRBJ2-1 | TRBD2 | TRBV20-1 | CSARSLTGLAGGGSSYNEQFF | TGCAGTGCTAGAAGCCTCACAGGACTAGCGGGGGGAGGTAGCTCCTACAATGAGCAGTTCTTC
few | TRBJ2-7 | - | TRBV7-2 | CASSFSTWSSYEQYF | TGTGCCAGCAGCTTCTCCACTTGGAGCTCCTACGAGCAGTACTTC
few | TRBJ1-4 | TRBD1 | TRBV12-3/TRBV12-4 | CASSSPLTGGNEKLFF | TGTGCCAGCAGTTCCCCCTTAACAGGGGGGAATGAAAAACTGTTTTTT
few | TRBJ2-7 | - | TRBV20-1 | CSARDLESSYEQYF | TGCAGTGCTAGAGATTTGGAGAGCTCCTACGAGCAGTACTTC